This T cell receptor beta chain derives from a study of cytomegalovirus exposure and HLA in healthy donors. Regarding the study as a whole: Researchers left out some V segments, among them TRBV6-2 and TRBV6-3, as indistinguishable. Researchers reportedly found TCR beta sequences accurately predicted most subjects' HLA-A and HLA-B alleles. Sequencing depth across donors, presence/absence analyses assumed, was roughly uniform.

To note about this clone: Antigen unknown. Compared with germline, one end of the junction differs, possibly owing to a read error.

Vbeta (60) and Jbeta (13) primers were used in the PCR. Repertoires were generated with immunoSEQ multiplex PCR, while TCRdb's copy carries only in-frame clones and drops some. The sample lists about 85,000 clones; roughly 80% were seen once. Germline-derived CDR1 and CDR2 are SEHNR and FQNEAQ (reference sequence). The CDR3 has 18 residues. The source of this sequence is a man in his forties or fifties in good health and CMV-seropositive. Sample: PBMCs. The genes are TRBV7-9 and TRBJ2-6; 10 positions agree with TRBD1. CDR3 sequence reads: CSSSPMTGGASGANVLTF. The CDR3 DNA reads TGTTCCAGCAGCCCGATGACAGGGGGCGCCTCTGGGGCCAACGTCCTGACTTTC.